This is a list of T cell receptor beta chains from one sample in a study of identifying expanded T cells in peripheral blood. Method: immunoSEQ multiplex PCR; TCRdb's copy keeps in-frame clones and lacks some. This sample has around 70,000 clones, with almost 90% found just once. Sequenced: blood. The source is a person aged 18 to 75 in good health. CDR3s include the opening cysteine and the closing phenylalanine or tryptophan. A D gene is named only where the DNA matches it firmly. The size entry is marked missing in some rows and otherwise reads once, few, many or a size class.

clone_size	v_call	d_call	j_call	cdr3_nt	cdr3_aa
-	TRBV5-8	-	TRBJ1-2	TGTGCCAGCAGCTTGGCCGCGGGCTATGGCTACACCTTC	CASSLAAGYGYTF
-	TRBV7-6	TRBD2	TRBJ2-7	TGTGCCAGCAGCCCCCTTCCCGTGCTGCGGGGGACTACAACTTCCTACGAGCAGTACTTC	CASSPLPVLRGTTTSYEQYF
-	TRBV10-3	-	TRBJ1-3	TGTGCCATCAGTGATGGGGCAACGTCAAACACCATATATTTT	CAISDGATSNTIYF
-	TRBV4-3	-	TRBJ1-1	TGCGCCAGCAGCCAAGATCCCTTAATCAACACTGAAGCTTTCTTT	CASSQDPLINTEAFF
-	TRBV6-5	-	TRBJ1-1	TGTGCCAGCAGTTACTCAAGGGGAGGGAACACTGAAGCTTTCTTT	CASSYSRGGNTEAFF
once	TRBV27	-	TRBJ1-1	TGTGCCAGCAGTTTATGGGGACAGAACACTGAAGCTTTCTTT	CASSLWGQNTEAFF
-	TRBV9	-	TRBJ2-6	TGTGCCAGCAGCGTAGTGGTTTCTGGGGCCAACGTCCTGACTTTC	CASSVVVSGANVLTF
-	TRBV18	TRBD2	TRBJ2-1	TGTGCCAGCTCACCGGGACTAGCGGGGAATGAGCAGTTCTTC	CASSPGLAGNEQFF
-	TRBV5-4	TRBD1	TRBJ2-5	TGTGCCAGCAGCACCTCGACAGGGCTGGAGACCCAGTACTTC	CASSTSTGLETQYF
-	TRBV18	TRBD1	TRBJ2-1	TGTGCCAGCTCACCAACGGGACAGATAGTCAATGAGCAGTTCTTC	CASSPTGQIVNEQFF
few	TRBV7-2	TRBD1	TRBJ2-1	TGTGCCAGCAGCTTGACAGGGCCCTACAATGAGCAGTTCTTC	CASSLTGPYNEQFF
-	TRBV15	-	TRBJ2-3	TGTGCCACCATCCCAGGGAGCGGCACAGATACGCAGTATTTT	CATIPGSGTDTQYF
-	TRBV29-1	TRBD1	TRBJ2-1	TGCAGCGTGGGACAGGGGTACTACAATGAGCAGTTCTTC	CSVGQGYYNEQFF
-	TRBV4-1	-	TRBJ2-2	TGCGCCAGCAGACGGGGGATTATCCAGGACACCGGGGAGCTGTTTTTT	CASRRGIIQDTGELFF
-	TRBV7-2	TRBD1	TRBJ2-7	TGTGCCAGCAGCTTGATGACAGGGCAGTACGAGCAGTACTTC	CASSLMTGQYEQYF
-	TRBV4-1	-	TRBJ1-6	TGCGCCAGCAGCCACTTTAAGGAGGGGAGCTCACCCCTCCACTTT	CASSHFKEGSSPLHF
-	TRBV5-1	-	TRBJ2-3	TGCGCCAGCAGCTTGTTGCCGGGGGAAGGGAGTACGCAGTATTTT	CASSLLPGEGSTQYF
-	TRBV5-1	-	TRBJ2-7	TGCGCCAGCAGCTTCGATGGCAGGCCATCCTACGAGCAGTACTTC	CASSFDGRPSYEQYF
-	TRBV18	-	TRBJ2-1	TGTGCCAGCTCTCTAGCAAATGAGCAGTTCTTC	CASSLANEQFF
-	TRBV6-6	TRBD1	TRBJ1-1	TGTGCCAGCAGATGGGACAGGGCGACTGAAGCTTTCTTT	CASRWDRATEAFF
-	TRBV7-8	-	TRBJ2-3	TGTGCCAGCAGCCAGAGAGAGACAGATACGCAGTATTTT	CASSQRETDTQYF
-	TRBV6-5	-	TRBJ1-3	TGTGCCAGCATCTCGACAGCCTCTGGAAACACCATATATTTT	CASISTASGNTIYF
-	TRBV4-1	-	TRBJ1-1	TGCGCCAGCAGCCAAGAACCGGGACGCCTTGAAGCTTTCTTT	CASSQEPGRLEAFF